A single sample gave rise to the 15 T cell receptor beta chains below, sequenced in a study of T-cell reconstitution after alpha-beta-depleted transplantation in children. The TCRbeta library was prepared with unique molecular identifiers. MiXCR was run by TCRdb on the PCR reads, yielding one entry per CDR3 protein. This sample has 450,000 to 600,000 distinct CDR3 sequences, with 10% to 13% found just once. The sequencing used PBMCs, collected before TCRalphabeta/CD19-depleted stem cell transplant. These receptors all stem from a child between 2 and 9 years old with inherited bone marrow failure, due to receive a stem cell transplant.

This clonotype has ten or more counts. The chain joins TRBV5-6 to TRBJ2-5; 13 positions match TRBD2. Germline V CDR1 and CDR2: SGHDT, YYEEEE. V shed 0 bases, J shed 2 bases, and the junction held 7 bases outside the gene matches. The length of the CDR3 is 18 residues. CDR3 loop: CASSLVWTSGRLQETQYF. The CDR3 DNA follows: TGTGCCAGCAGCTTGGTGTGGACTAGCGGGAGACTGCAAGAGACCCAGTACTTC.

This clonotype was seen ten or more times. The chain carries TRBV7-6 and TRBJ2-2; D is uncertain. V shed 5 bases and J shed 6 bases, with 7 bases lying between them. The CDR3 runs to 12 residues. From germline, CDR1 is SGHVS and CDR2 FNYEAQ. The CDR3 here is CASSVPPGELFF. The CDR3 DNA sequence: TGTGCCAGCAGCGTACCCCCCGGGGAGCTGTTTTTT. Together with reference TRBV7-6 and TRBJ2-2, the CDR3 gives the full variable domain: GAGVSQSPRYKVTKRGQDVALRCDPISGHVSLYWYRQALGQGPEFLTYFNYEAQQDKSGLPNDRFSAERPEGSISTLTIQRTEQRDSAMYRCASSVPPGELFFGEGSRLTVL.

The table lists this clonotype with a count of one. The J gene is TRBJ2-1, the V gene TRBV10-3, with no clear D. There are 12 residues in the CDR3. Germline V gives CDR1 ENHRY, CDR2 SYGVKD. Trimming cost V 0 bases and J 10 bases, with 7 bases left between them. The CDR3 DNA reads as TGTGCCATCAGTGAGTCACGCGGAGAGCAGTTCTTC. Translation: CAISESRGEQFF.

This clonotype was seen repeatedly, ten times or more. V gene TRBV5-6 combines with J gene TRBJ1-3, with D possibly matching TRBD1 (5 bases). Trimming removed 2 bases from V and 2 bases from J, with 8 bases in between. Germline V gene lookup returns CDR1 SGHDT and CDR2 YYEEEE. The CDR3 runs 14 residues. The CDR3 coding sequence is TGTGCCAGCAGCTTCGGACACGCTGGAAACACCATATATTTT. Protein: CASSFGHAGNTIYF.

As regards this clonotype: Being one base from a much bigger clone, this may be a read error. CDR3 DNA sequence: TGCAGTGCCGAGACTAGCGGGACAACAGATACGCAGTATTTT. Encoded protein: CSAETSGTTDTQYF. The chain recombines TRBV20-1 with TRBJ2-3; 11 positions agree with TRBD2. The J segment lost 3 bases and the V segment lost 6 bases, leaving 5 bases of the junction unmatched. Per germline, CDR1 DFQATT and CDR2 SNEGSKA (reference sequence). This CDR3 contains 14 residues.

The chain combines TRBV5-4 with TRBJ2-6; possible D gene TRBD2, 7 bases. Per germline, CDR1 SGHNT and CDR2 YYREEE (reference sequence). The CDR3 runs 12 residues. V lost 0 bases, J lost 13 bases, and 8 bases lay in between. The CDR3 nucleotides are TGTGCCAGCAGCTTGGAGGGGGGGGTCCTGACTTTC. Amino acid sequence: CASSLEGGVLTF.

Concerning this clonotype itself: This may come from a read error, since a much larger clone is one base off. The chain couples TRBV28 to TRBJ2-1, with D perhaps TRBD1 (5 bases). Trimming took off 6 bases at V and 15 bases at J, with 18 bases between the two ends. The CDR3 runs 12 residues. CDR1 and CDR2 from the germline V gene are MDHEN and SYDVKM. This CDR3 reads CASRMDNRKGFF. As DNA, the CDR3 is TGTGCCAGCAGAATGGATAACAGGAAGGGGTTCTTC.

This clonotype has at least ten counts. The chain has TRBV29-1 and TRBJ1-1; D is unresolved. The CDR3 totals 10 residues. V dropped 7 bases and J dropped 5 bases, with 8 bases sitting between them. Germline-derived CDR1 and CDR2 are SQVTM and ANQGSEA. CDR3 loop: CSGRETEAFF. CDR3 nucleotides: TGCAGCGGGAGGGAAACTGAAGCTTTCTTT.

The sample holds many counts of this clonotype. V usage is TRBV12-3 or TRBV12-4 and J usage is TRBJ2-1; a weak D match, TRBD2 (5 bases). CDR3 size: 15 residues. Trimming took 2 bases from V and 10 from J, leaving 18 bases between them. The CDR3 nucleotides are TGTGCCAGCAGTTTAATCCCCCCAGGACTGCGGGAGCAGTTCTTC. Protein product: CASSLIPPGLREQFF.

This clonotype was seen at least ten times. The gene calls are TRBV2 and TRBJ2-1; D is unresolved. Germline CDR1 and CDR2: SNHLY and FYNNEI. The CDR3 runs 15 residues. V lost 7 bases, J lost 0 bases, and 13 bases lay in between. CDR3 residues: CASTQDLDSYNEQFF. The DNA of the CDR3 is TGTGCCAGCACCCAGGACCTTGACTCCTACAATGAGCAGTTCTTC.

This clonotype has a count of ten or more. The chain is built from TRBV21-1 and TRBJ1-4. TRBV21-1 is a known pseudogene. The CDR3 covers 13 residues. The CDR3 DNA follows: TGTGCCAGCAGCGAAGGTTCTAATGAAAAACTGTTTTTT. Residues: CASSEGSNEKLFF.

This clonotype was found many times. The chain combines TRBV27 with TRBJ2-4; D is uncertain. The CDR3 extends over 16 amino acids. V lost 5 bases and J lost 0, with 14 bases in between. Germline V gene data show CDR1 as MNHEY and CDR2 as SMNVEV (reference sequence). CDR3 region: CASSTQRKLAKNIQYF. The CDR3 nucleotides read TGTGCCAGCAGTACACAGCGTAAACTAGCCAAAAACATTCAGTACTTC.

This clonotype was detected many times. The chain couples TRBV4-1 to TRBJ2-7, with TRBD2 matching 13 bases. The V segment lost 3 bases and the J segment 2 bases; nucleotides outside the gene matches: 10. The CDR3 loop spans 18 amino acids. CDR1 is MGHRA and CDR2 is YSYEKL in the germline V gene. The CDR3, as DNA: TGCGCCAGCAGCCAGGGTTTACTAGCGGGAGGGGCAACCTACGAGCAGTACTTC. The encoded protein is CASSQGLLAGGATYEQYF.

The CDR3 DNA sequence: TGCGCCAGCAGCCATCAGCTAGCGGGTTTGTACAATGAGCAGTTCTTC. Protein product: CASSHQLAGLYNEQFF. The chain links TRBV4-3 to TRBJ2-1, with 8 bases lining up with TRBD2. Germline V lookup: CDR1 LGHNA, CDR2 YSLEER. This CDR3 comprises 16 residues. The ends lost 3 bases at V and 4 bases at J; junction bases unmatched: 8.

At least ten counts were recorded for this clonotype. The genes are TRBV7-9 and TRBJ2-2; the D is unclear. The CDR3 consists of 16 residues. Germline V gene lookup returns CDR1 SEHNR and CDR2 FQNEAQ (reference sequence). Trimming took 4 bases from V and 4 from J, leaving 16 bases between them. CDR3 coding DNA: TGTGCCAGCAGCTCTAGGCGGCTCCTAGGCACCGGGGAGCTGTTTTTT. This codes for CASSSRRLLGTGELFF.